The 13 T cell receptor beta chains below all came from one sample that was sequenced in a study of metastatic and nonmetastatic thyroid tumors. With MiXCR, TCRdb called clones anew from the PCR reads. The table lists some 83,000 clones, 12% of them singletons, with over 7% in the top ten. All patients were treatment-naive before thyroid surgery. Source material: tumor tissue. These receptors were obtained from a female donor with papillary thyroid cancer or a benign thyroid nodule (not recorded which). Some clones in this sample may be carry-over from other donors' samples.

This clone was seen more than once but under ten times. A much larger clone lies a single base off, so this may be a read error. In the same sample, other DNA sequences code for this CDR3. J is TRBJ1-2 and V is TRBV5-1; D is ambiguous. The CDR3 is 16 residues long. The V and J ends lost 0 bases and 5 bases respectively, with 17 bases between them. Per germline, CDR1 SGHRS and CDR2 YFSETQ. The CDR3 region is CASSLDWSASIYGYTF. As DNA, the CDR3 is TGCGCCAGCAGCTTGGATTGGTCCGCTTCCATTTATGGCTACACCTTC.

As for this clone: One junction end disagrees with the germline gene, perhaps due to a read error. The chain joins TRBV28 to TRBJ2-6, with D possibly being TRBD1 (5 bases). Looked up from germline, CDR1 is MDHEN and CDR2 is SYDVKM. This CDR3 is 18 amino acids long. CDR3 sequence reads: CASSLFSGRASGAHVLTF. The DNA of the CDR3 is TGTGCCAGCAGTTTATTTTCTGGGCGCGCGAGTGGGGCCCACGTCCTGACTTTC.

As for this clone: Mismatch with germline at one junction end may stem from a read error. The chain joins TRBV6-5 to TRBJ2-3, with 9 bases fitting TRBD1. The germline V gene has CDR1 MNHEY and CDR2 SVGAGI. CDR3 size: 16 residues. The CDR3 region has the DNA TGTGCCAGCAGTTACGCCGGGACAGGGTACACAGATATGCAGTGTTTT. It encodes CASSYAGTGYTDMQCF.

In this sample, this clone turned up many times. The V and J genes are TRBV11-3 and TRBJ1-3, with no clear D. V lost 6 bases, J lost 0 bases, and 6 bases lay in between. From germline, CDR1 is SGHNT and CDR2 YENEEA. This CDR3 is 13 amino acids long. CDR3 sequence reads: CASREDSGNTIYF. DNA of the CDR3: TGTGCCAGCAGGGAGGACTCTGGAAACACCATATATTTT.

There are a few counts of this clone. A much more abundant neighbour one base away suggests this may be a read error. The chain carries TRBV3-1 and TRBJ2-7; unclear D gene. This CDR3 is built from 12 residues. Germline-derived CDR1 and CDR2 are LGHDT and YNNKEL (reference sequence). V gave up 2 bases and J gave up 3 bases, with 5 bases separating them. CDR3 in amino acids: CASSQSFYEQYF. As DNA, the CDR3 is TGTGCCAGCAGCCAATCTTTCTACGAGCAGTACTTC.

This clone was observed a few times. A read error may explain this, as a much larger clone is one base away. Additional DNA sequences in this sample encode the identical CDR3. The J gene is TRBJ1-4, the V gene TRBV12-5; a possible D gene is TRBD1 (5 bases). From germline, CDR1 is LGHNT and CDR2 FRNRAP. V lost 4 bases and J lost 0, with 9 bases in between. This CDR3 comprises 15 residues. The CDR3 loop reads CASGSRQTTNEKLFF. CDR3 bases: TGTGCTAGTGGTTCACGACAGACAACTAATGAAAAACTGTTTTTT.

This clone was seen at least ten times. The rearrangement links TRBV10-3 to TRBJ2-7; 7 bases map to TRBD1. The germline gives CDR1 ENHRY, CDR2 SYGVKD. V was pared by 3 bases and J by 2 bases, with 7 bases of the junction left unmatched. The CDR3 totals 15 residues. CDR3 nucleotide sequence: TGTGCCATCAGTGACAGACAGGGACCTACCTACGAGCAGTACTTC. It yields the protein CAISDRQGPTYEQYF.

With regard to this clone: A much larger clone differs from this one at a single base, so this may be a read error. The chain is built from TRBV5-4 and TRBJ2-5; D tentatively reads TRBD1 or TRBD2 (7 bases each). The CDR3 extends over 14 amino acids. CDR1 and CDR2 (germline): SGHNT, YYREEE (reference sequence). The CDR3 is CASTPGGGTETHYF. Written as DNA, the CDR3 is TGTGCCAGCACCCCGGGGGGCGGGACAGAGACCCATTACTTC.

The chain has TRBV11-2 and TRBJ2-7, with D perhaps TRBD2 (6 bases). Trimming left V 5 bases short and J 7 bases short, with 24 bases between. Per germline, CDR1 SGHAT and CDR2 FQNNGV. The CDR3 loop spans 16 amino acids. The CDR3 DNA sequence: TGTGCCAGCAGCCCGCTAGCCGGAGGGCCGGTGACGGAGCAGTACTTC. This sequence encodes CASSPLAGGPVTEQYF.

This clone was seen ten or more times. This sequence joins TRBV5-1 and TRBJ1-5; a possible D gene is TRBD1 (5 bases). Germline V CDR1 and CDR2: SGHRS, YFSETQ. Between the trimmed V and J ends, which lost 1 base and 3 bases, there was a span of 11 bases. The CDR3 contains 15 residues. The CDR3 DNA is TGCGCCAGCAGCTTGACAGGCGGAGACAATCAGCCCCAGCATTTT. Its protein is CASSLTGGDNQPQHF.

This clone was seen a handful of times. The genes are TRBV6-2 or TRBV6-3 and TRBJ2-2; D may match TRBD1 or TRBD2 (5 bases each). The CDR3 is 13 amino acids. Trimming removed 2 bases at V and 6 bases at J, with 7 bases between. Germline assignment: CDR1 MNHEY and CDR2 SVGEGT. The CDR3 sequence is CASSYRGSGELFF. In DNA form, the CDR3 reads TGTGCCAGCAGTTACCGGGGCTCCGGGGAGCTGTTTTTT.

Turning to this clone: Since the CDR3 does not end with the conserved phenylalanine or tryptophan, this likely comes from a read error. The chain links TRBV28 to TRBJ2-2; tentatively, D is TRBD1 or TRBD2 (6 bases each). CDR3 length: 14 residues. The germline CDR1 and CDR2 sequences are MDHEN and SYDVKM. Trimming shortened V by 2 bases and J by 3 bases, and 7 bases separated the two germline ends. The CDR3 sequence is CASSLRGHTGELFL. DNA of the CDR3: TGTGCCAGCAGTTTACGGGGGCACACCGGGGAGCTGTTTCTT.

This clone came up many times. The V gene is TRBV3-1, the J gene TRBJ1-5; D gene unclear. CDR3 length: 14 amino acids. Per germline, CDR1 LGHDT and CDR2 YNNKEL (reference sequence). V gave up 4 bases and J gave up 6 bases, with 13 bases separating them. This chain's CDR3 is CASSPRSGGQPQHF. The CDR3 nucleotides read TGTGCCAGCAGCCCACGTTCGGGAGGTCAGCCCCAGCATTTT.